This T cell receptor (beta chain) was documented in a study of CD8 T cells in Susac syndrome. From blood CD8+ and CD4+ T cells, the TCR beta chain was sequenced. After extraction with the RNeasy kit, 0.5 to 1 ug of the RNA was reverse transcribed using random hexamers. TCR beta CDR3 was amplified by immunoSEQ multiplex PCR. This amplification extended across 54 Vbeta and 13 Jbeta segments. TCRdb used MiXCR to reprocess the immunoSEQ multiplex PCR reads, holding one entry per CDR3 protein. The table lists about 150,000 distinct CDR3 sequences, roughly 94% of them singletons, with just over 0.2% in the top ten. Trimming cost V 8 bases and J 0 bases; bases outside gene matches: 3. CDR3 length: 14 residues.

The sequence came from a human donor with multiple sclerosis. The source material was CD8+ T cells from PBMCs. The chain has TRBV12-3 or TRBV12-4 and TRBJ2-7; 11 nucleotides line up with TRBD2. The CDR3 coding sequence is TGTGCCAGCGGGACTAGCGGATTCTCCTACGAGCAGTACTTC. It specifies CASGTSGFSYEQYF.